This T cell receptor beta chain was recovered during a study of cytomegalovirus exposure and HLA in healthy donors. In the PCR, 60 Vbeta and 13 Jbeta primers were used. The table came from immunoSEQ multiplex PCR; TCRdb's copy has only in-frame clones and leaves some out. The table lists approximately 150,000 clones, roughly 83% of them singletons. Study-wide results and caveats: Presence/absence analyses took donor sequencing depth as roughly uniform.

The CDR3 extends over 15 amino acids. Deletions cut 5 bases from V and 4 bases from J, with 17 bases between. Germline values: CDR1 SGHAT, CDR2 FQNNGV. Note on this clone: What it binds is not known.

This chain uses TRBV11-2 with TRBJ1-1; D unresolved. This receptor was taken from a human donor in good health. What was sequenced was PBMCs. CDR3 amino acids: CASSTSRGGSTEAFF. In DNA form, the CDR3 reads TGTGCCAGCAGCACCTCCCGGGGTGGGAGCACTGAAGCTTTCTTT.